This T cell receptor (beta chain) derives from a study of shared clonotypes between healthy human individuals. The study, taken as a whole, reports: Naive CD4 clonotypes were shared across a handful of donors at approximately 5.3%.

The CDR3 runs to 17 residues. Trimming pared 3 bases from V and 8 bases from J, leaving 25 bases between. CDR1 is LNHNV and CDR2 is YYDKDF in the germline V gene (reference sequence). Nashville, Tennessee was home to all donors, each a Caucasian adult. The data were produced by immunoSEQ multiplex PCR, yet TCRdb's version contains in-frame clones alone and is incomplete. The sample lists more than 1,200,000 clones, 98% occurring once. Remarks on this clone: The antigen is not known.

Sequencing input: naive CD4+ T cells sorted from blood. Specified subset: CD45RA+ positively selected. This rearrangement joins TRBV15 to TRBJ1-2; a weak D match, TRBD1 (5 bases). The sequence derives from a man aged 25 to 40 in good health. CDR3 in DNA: TGTGCCACCAGCAGTGGTCCGCCGGGACTCTGGGCGAGGGGCTACACCTTC. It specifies CATSSGPPGLWARGYTF.